The 12 T cell receptor beta chains listed next were all sequenced from one sample in a study of T-cell reconstitution after alpha-beta-depleted transplantation in children. As it was prepared, the TCRbeta library received unique molecular identifiers. MiXCR was run by TCRdb on the PCR reads, yielding one entry per CDR3 protein. The sample lists approximately 520,000 distinct CDR3 sequences, 10% to 12% seen once, with about 14% in the top ten. The sample was PBMCs, mostly from graft donor cells, taken 180 days after TCRalphabeta/CD19-depleted stem cell transplant. All receptors derive from a female patient aged 2-10 years who had a stem cell transplant for aplastic anemia, so the T cells may come from the graft donor.

The rearrangement links TRBV6-2 or TRBV6-3 to TRBJ2-1; 7 bases line up with TRBD1. Per the germline V gene, CDR1 is MNHEY and CDR2 is SVGEGT. After removal of 3 bases from V and 6 bases from J, the junction contained 8 bases not matched to a gene. The CDR3 runs to 15 residues. This CDR3 is CASSYHQGDPNEQFF. The CDR3 DNA reads TGTGCCAGCAGTTATCACCAGGGGGACCCCAATGAGCAGTTCTTC.

This clonotype came up many times. The J gene is TRBJ2-1, the V gene TRBV12-3 or TRBV12-4, with D hard to call. The CDR3 extends over 10 amino acids. V was trimmed by 5 bases and J by 9 bases, leaving 5 bases between them. The CDR3 DNA follows: TGTGCCAGCAGTCGAAGTGAGCAGTTCTTC. Translation: CASSRSEQFF.

This chain joins TRBV10-3 and TRBJ2-7; the match to TRBD1 covers 8 bases. The CDR3 has 14 amino acids. J lost 0 bases, V lost 6 bases, and 4 bases had no gene match. Germline loops: CDR1 ENHRY, CDR2 SYGVKD. CDR3 sequence: CAIRGTGPSYEQYV. The CDR3 DNA reads as TGTGCCATCAGGGGGACAGGACCCTCCTACGAGCAGTACGTC.

The sample holds a few counts of this clonotype. The rearrangement uses TRBV6-2 or TRBV6-3 and TRBJ2-3; TRBD2 matches at 8 bases. The germline V gene has CDR1 MNHEY and CDR2 SVGEGT. The CDR3 is 16 amino acids. Trimming at V came to 6 bases and at J to 3 bases, leaving 11 bases not matched to a gene. CDR3 sequence reads: CASSRPGGGETDTQYF. CDR3 nucleotide sequence: TGTGCCAGCAGCCGCCCGGGGGGGGGCGAAACAGATACGCAGTATTTT.

This chain connects TRBV5-5 to TRBJ1-5; D unclear. Trimming removed 0 bases at V and 0 bases at J, with 7 bases between. The germline V gene encodes CDR1 SGHKS and CDR2 YYEKEE (reference sequence). CDR3 length: 15 amino acids. The CDR3 nucleotides read TGTGCCAGCAGCTTGGTGGGTTTTAGCAATCAGCCCCAGCATTTT. Protein: CASSLVGFSNQPQHF.

This chain uses TRBV28 with TRBJ2-2, with unresolved D. V was trimmed by 7 bases and J by 1 base, leaving 13 bases between them. CDR1 MDHEN and CDR2 SYDVKM come from the germline V gene. The CDR3 is 15 amino acids. The CDR3 spells CASTLTRLNTGELFF. CDR3 DNA sequence: TGTGCCAGCACCCTTACTCGTCTGAACACCGGGGAGCTGTTTTTT.

This chain connects TRBV27 to TRBJ2-3, with 8 bases identical to TRBD2. Germline V gene data show CDR1 as MNHEY and CDR2 as SMNVEV (reference sequence). V gave up 3 bases and J gave up 0 bases; unmatched junction bases: 5. The CDR3 loop spans 16 amino acids. The CDR3 bases are TGTGCCAGCAGTTTGGGGGCGGGGGGCAGCACAGATACGCAGTATTTT. Amino acids: CASSLGAGGSTDTQYF.

This clonotype has a handful of counts. This chain links TRBV6-6 with TRBJ2-7; D ambiguous. V was cut by 2 bases and J by 12 bases, with 14 bases left in between. CDR1 MNHNY and CDR2 SVGAGI come from the germline V gene (reference sequence). The CDR3 runs 12 residues. CDR3 amino acids: CASSYMTRGWYF. The CDR3 DNA follows: TGTGCCAGCAGTTACATGACGCGTGGGTGGTACTTC.

This clonotype was counted a few times. The chain has TRBV11-2 and TRBJ1-1; D remains unclear. The CDR3 has 13 residues. The germline CDR1 and CDR2 sequences are SGHAT and FQNNGV. V lost 3 bases and J 5 bases, leaving 10 bases between the germline ends. As DNA, the CDR3 is TGTGCCAGCAGCTTGGGGTCACTAACTGAAGCTTTCTTT. Translation gives CASSLGSLTEAFF. Variable domain in full (rest from reference TRBV11-2 and TRBJ1-1): EAGVAQSPRYKIIEKRQSVAFWCNPISGHATLYWYQQILGQGPKLLIQFQNNGVVDDSQLPKDRFSAERLKGVDSTLKIQPAKLEDSAVYLCASSLGSLTEAFFGQGTRLTVV.

With regard to this clonotype: Since a much larger clone is just one base distant, this may be a read error. The chain has TRBV9 and TRBJ2-5; D gene unclear. Germline loops: CDR1 SGDLS, CDR2 YYNGEE. This CDR3 contains 14 residues. This CDR3 is CASSGPGSQGTQYF. Here the CDR3 DNA reads TGTGCCAGCAGCGGCCCCGGGTCCCAAGGGACCCAGTACTTC.

This clonotype has just a few counts. This chain links TRBV9 with TRBJ2-1; 7 bases map to TRBD1. The CDR3 contains 15 residues. V trimming: 0 bases; J trimming: 5 bases; junction bases outside the gene matches: 5. Germline CDR1 reads SGDLS; CDR2 reads YYNGEE. Here the CDR3 DNA reads TGTGCCAGCAGCGTAGAGGGGGCAGACAACAATGAGCAGTTCTTC. This gives the protein CASSVEGADNNEQFF.

This clonotype was seen more than once but under ten times. This sequence joins TRBV20-1 and TRBJ2-3, with D possibly being TRBD2 (5 bases). The CDR3 loop spans 13 amino acids. Germline V lookup: CDR1 DFQATT, CDR2 SNEGSKA (reference sequence). V was clipped by 7 bases and J by 0 bases, with 11 bases between them. CDR3 DNA: TGCAGTGTCCAGCGGTCTAGCACAGATACGCAGTATTTT. Its protein product is CSVQRSSTDTQYF.